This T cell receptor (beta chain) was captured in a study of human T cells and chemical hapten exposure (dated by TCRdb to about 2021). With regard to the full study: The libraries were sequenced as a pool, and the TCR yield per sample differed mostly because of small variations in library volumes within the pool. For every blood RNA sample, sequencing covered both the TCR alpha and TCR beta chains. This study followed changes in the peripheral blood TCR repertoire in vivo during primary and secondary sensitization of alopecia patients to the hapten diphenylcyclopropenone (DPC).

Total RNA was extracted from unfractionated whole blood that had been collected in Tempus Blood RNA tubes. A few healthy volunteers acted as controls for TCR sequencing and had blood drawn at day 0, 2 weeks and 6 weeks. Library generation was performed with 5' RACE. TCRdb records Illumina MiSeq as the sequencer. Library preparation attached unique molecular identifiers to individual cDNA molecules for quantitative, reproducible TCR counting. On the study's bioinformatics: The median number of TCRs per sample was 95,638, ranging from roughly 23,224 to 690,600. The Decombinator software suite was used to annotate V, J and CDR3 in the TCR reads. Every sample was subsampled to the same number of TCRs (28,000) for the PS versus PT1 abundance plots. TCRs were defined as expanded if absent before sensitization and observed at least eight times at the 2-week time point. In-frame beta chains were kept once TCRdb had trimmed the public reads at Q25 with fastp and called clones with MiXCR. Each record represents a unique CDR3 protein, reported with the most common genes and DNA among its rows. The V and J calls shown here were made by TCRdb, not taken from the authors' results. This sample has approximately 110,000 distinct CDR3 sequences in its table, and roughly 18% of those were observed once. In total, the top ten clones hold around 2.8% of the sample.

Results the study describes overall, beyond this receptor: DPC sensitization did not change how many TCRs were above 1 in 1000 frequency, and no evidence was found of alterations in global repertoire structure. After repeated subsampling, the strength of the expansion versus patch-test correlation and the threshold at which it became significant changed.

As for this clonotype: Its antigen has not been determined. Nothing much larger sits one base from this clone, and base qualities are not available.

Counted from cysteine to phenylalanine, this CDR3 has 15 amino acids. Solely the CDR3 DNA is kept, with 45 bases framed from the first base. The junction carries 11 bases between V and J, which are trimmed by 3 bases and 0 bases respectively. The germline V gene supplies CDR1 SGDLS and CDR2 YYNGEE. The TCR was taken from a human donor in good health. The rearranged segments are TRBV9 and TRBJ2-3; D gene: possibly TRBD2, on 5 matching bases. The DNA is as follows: TGTGCCAGCAGCGCCCTAGCAGATAGCACAGATACGCAGTATTTT. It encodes CASSALADSTDTQYF.